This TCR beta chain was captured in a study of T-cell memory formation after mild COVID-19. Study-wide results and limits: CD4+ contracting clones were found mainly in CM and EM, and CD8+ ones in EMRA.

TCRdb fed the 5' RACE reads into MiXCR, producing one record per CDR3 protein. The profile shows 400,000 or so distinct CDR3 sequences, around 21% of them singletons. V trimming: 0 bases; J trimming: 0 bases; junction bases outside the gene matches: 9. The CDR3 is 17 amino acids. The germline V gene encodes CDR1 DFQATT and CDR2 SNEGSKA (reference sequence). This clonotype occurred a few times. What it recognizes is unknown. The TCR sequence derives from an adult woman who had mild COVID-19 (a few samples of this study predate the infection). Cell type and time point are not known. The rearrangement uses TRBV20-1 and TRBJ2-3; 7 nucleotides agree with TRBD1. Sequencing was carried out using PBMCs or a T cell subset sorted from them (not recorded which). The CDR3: CSARDLRGTVSTDTQYF. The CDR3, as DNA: TGCAGTGCTAGAGATCTTCGTGGGACAGTGAGCACAGATACGCAGTATTTT.